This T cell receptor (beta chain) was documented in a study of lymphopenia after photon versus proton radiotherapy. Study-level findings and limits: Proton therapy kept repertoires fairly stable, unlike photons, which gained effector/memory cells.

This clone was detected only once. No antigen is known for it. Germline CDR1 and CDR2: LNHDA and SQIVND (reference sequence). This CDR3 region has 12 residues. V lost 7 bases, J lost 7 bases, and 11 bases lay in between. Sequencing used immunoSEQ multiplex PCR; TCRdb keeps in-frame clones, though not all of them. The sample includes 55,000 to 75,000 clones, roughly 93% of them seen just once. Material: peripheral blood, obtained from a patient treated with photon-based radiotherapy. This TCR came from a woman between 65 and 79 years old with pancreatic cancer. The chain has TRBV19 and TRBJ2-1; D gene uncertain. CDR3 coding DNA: TGTGCCAGTAAGGATGCCCATAATGAGCAGTTCTTC. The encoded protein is CASKDAHNEQFF.